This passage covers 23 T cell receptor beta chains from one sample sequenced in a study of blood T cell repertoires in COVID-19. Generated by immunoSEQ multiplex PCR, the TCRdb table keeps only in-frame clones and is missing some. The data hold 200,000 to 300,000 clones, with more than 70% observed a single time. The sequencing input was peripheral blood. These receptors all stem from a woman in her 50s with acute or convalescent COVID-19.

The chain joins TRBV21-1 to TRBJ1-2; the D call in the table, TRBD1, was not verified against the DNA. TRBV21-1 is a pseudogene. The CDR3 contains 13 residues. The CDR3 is CASTENRAEGYTF. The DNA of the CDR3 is TGTGCCAGCACCGAAAACAGGGCGGAAGGCTACACCTTC.

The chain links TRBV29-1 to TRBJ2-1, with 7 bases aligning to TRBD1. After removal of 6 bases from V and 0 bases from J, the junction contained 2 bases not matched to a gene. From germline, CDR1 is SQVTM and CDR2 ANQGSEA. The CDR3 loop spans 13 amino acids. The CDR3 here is CSVGTDSYNEQFF. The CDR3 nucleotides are TGCAGCGTCGGGACAGACTCCTACAATGAGCAGTTCTTC.

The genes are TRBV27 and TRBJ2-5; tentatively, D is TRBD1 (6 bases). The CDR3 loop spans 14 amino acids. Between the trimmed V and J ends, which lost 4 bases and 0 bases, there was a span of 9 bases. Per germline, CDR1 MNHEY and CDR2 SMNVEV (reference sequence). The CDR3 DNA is TGTGCCAGCAGTTCCGGACAGAACCAAGAGACCCAGTACTTC. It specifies CASSSGQNQETQYF.

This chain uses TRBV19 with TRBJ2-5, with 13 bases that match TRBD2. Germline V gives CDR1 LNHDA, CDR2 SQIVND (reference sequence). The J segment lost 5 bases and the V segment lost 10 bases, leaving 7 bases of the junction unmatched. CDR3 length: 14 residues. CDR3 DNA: TGTGCCACTTCACGGACTAGCGGGAGTGAGACCCAGTACTTC. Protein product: CATSRTSGSETQYF.

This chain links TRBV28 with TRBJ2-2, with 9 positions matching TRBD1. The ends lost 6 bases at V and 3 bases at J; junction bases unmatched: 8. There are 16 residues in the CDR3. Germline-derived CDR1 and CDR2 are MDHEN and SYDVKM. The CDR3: CASRETGTGHTGELFF. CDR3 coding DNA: TGTGCCAGCAGGGAGACCGGGACAGGGCACACCGGGGAGCTGTTTTTT. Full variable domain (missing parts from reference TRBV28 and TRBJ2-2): DVKVTQSSRYLVKRTGEKVFLECVQDMDHENMFWYRQDPGLGLRLIYFSYDVKMKEKGDIPEGYSVSREKKERFSLILESASTNQTSMYLCASRETGTGHTGELFFGEGSRLTVL.

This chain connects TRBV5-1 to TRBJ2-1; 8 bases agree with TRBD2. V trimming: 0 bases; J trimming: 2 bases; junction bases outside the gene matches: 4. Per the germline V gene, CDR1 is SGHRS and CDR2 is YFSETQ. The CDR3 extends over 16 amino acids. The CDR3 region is CASSLAGGVPYNEQFF. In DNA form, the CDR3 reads TGCGCCAGCAGCTTGGCCGGGGGGGTTCCCTACAATGAGCAGTTCTTC.

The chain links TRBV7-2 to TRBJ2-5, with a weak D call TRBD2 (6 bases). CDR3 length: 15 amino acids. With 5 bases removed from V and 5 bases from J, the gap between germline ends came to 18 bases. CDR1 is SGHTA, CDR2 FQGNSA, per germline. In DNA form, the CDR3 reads TGTGCCAGCAGCCAACAGACTAGTGCCTCCGAGACCCAGTACTTC. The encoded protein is CASSQQTSASETQYF.

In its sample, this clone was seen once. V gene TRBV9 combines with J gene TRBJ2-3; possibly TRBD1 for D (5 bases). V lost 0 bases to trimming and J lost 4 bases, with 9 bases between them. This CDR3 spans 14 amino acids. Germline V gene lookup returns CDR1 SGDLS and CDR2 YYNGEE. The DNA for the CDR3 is TGTGCCAGCAGCGTAGGTCAGGGCCCAGATACGCAGTATTTT. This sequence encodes CASSVGQGPDTQYF.

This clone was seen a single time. In nucleotides, the CDR3 is TGTGCCAGCAGTTTAAGGGCTAGCGGCCTTTTCACAGATACGCAGTATTTT. Its protein product is CASSLRASGLFTDTQYF. J is TRBJ2-3 and V is TRBV28; 7 bases agree with TRBD2. The V and J ends lost 2 bases and 2 bases, in that order; junction bases with no gene match: 10. Germline CDR1 is MDHEN and CDR2 is SYDVKM. The length of the CDR3 is 17 residues.

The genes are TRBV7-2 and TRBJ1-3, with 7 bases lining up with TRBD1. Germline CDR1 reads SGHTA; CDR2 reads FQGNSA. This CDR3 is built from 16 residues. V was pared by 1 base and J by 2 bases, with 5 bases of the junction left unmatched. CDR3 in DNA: TGTGCCAGCAGCTTAGGGCCCCAGGGGGCTGGAAACACCATATATTTT. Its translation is CASSLGPQGAGNTIYF.

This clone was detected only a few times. In DNA, the CDR3 is TGCGCCAGCAGCAAGAGCGGGGGTCAAGAGACCCAGTACTTC. Residues: CASSKSGGQETQYF. V and J are TRBV5-1 and TRBJ2-5; 8 positions agree with TRBD2. Germline loops: CDR1 SGHRS, CDR2 YFSETQ. With V trimmed by 4 bases and J by 2 bases, 4 bases remained unmatched. CDR3 length: 14 residues.

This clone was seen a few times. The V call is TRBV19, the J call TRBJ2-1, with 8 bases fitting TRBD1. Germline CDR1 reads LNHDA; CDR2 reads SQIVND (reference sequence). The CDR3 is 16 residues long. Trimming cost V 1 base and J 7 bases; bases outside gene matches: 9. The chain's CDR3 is CASSIARQGISNEQFF. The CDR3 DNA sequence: TGTGCCAGTAGTATAGCGAGACAGGGGATTAGTAATGAGCAGTTCTTC.

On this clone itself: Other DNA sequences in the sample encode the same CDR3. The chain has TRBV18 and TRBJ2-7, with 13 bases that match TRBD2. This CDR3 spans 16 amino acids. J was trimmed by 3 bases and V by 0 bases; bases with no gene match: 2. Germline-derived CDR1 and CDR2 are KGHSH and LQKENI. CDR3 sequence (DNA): TGTGCCAGCTCACCACCAGGGACTAGCGGGGACTACGAGCAGTACTTC. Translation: CASSPPGTSGDYEQYF.

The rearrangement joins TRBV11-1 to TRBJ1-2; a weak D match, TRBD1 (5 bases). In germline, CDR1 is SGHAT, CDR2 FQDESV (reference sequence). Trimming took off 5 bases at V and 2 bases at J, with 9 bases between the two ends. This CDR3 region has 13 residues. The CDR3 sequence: CASSQGLNYGYTF. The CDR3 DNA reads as TGTGCCAGCAGCCAGGGTCTGAACTATGGCTACACCTTC.

The CDR3, as DNA: TGTGCAAGTCGCTTCAACACAAAACGGCCTGGACATATCGGAAACACCATATATTTT. It specifies CASRFNTKRPGHIGNTIYF. The gene calls are TRBV12-2 and TRBJ1-3; whether TRBD1, the table's D call, matches the DNA was not checked. TRBV12-2 has pseudogene status. CDR3 length: 19 residues.

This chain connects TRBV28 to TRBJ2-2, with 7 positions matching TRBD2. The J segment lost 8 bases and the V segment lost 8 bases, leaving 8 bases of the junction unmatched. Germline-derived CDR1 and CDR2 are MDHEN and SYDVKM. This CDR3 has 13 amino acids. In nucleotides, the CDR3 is TGTGCCAGCCTAAAGCGGGGTCAAGGGGAGCTGTTTTTT. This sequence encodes CASLKRGQGELFF.

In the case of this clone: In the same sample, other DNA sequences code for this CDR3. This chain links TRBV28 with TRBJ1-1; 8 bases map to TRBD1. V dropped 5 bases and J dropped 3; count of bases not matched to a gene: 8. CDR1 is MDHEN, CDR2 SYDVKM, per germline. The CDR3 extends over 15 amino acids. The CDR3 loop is CASSSSGTGDTEAFF. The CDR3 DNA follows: TGTGCCAGCAGTAGCTCCGGGACAGGCGACACTGAAGCTTTCTTT.

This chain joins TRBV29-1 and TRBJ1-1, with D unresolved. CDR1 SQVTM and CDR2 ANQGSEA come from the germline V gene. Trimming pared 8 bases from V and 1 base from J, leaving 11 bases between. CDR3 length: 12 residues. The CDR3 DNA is TGCAGCATAGCCGGCGGGAACACTGAAGCTTTCTTT. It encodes CSIAGGNTEAFF.

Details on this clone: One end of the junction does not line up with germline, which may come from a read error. CDR3 sequence: CASSNGQVQGTQYF. Written as DNA, the CDR3 is TGCGCCAGCAGCAACGGACAGGTCCAAGGGACCCAGTACTTC. The chain couples TRBV5-1 to TRBJ2-5; 7 positions match TRBD1. Germline CDR1 reads SGHRS; CDR2 reads YFSETQ. The CDR3 consists of 14 residues.

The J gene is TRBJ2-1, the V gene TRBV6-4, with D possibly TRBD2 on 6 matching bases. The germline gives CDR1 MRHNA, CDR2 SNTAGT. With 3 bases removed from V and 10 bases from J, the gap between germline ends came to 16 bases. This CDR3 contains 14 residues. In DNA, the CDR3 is TGTGCCAGCAGTGAACGCTCGATCGGGGGAGAGCAGTTCTTC. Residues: CASSERSIGGEQFF.

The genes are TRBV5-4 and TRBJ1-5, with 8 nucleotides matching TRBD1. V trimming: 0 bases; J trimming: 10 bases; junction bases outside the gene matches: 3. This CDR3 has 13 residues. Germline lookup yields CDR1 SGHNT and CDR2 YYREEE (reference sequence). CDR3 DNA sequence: TGTGCCAGCAGCTTGGGACAGGGGAAACCCCAGCATTTT. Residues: CASSLGQGKPQHF. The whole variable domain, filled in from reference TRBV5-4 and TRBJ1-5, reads ETGVTQSPTHLIKTRGQQVTLRCSSQSGHNTVSWYQQALGQGPQFIFQYYREEENGRGNFPPRFSGLQFPNYSSELNVNALELDDSALYLCASSLGQGKPQHFGDGTRLSIL.

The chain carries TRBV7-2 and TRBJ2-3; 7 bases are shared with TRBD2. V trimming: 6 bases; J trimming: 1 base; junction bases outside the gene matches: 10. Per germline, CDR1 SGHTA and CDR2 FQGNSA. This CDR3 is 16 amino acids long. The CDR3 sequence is CASRSGAGEGTDTQYF. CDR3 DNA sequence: TGTGCCAGCAGATCTGGGGCGGGAGAGGGCACAGATACGCAGTATTTT.

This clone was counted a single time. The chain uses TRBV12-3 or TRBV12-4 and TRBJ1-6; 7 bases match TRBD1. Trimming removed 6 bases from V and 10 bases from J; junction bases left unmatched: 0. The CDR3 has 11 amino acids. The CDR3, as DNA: TGTGCCAGCAGAGGGGGCTCACCCCTCCACTTT. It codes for CASRGGSPLHF.